This TCR beta chain was sequenced during a study of T-cell memory formation after mild COVID-19. The CDR3 spans 16 residues. The junction had 6 bases not matched to a gene; V was cut back by 1 base and J by 7 bases. The germline V gene encodes CDR1 SGHTA and CDR2 FQGNSA. General study results and limits: Day 37-peaking second-wave clones had unconfirmed SARS-CoV-2 specificity. Chiefly within CM and EM were the contracting CD4+ clones; CD8+ ones were within EMRA.

This clonotype was detected a few times. No antigen is known for it. After 5'RACE with constant-segment primers, TCR alpha and TCR beta cDNA libraries carrying sample barcodes and UMIs were obtained. TCRdb analysed the 5' RACE reads with MiXCR anew, one entry per CDR3 protein. The table has 300,000 to 350,000 distinct CDR3 sequences, just under 20% seen once. This rearrangement joins TRBV7-2 to TRBJ1-4; 10 nucleotides align to TRBD1. The origin of this receptor is a man aged 18-30 years who had mild COVID-19 (a few samples of this study predate the infection). Cell type and time point are not known. Sequencing was carried out using PBMCs or a T cell subset sorted from them (not recorded which). CDR3 bases: TGTGCCAGCAGCTTAGGAGGACAGGGGGTCGGTGAAAAACTGTTTTTT. Protein product: CASSLGGQGVGEKLFF.